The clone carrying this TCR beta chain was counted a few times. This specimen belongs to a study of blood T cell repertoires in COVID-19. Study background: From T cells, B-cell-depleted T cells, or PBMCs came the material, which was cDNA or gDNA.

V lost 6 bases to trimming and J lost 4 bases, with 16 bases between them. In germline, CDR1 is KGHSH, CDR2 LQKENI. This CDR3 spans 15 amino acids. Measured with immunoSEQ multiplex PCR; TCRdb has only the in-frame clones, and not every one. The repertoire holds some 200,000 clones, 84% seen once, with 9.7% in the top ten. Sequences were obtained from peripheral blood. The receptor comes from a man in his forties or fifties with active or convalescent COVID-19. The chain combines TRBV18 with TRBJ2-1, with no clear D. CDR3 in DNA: TGTGCCAGCTCCCTCGTAGGCGCGGAATACAATGAGCAGTTCTTC. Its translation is CASSLVGAEYNEQFF.